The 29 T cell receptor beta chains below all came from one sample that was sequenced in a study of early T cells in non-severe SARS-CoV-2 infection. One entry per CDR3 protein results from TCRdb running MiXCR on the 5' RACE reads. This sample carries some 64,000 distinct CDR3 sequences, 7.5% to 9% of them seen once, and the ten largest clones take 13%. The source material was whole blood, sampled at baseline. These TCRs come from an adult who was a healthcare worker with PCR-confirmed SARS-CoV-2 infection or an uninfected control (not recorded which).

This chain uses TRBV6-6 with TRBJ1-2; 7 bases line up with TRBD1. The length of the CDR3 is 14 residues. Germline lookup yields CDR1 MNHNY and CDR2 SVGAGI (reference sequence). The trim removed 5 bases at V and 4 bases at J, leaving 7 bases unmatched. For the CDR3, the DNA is TGTGCCAGCAGTACCCAGACAGGGCTCTATGGCTACACCTTC. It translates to CASSTQTGLYGYTF.

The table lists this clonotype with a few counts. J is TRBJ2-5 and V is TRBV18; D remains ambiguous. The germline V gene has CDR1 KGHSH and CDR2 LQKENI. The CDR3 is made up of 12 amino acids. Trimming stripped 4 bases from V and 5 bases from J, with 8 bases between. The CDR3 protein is CASSRGMETQYF. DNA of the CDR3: TGTGCCAGCTCACGGGGTATGGAGACCCAGTACTTC.

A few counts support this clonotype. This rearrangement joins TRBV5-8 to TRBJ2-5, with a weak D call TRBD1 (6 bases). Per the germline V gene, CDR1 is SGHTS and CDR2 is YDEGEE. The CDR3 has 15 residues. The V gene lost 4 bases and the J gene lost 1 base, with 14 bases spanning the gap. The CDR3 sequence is CASSVRGRGQETQYF. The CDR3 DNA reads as TGTGCCAGCAGCGTCCGTGGCAGGGGCCAAGAGACCCAGTACTTC.

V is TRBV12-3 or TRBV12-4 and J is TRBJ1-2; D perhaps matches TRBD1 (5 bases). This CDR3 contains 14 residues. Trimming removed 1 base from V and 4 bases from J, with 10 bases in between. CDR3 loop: CASSLEGEGYGYTF. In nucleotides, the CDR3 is TGTGCCAGCAGTTTAGAAGGGGAAGGCTATGGCTACACCTTC.

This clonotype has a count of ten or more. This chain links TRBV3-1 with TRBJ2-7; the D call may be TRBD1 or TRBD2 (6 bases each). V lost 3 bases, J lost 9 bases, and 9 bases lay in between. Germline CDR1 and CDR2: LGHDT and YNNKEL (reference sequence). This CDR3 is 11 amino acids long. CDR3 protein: CASSQGGGQYF. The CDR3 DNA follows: TGTGCCAGCAGCCAGGGGGGCGGGCAGTACTTC.

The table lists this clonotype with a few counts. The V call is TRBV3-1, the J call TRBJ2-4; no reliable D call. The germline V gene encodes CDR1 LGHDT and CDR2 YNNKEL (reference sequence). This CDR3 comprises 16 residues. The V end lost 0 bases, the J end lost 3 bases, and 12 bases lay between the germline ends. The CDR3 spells CASSQEMALSKNIQYF. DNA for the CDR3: TGTGCCAGCAGCCAAGAAATGGCCCTTAGCAAAAACATTCAGTACTTC.

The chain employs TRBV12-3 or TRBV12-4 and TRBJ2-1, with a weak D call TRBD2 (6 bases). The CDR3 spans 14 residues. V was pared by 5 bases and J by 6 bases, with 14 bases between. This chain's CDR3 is CASSITSPLNEQFF. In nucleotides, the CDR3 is TGTGCCAGCAGTATCACTAGCCCCCTCAATGAGCAGTTCTTC.

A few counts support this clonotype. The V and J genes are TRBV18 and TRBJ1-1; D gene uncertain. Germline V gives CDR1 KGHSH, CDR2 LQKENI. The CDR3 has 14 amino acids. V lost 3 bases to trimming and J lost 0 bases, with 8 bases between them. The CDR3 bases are TGTGCCAGCTCACCGCAGGCCATGAACACTGAAGCTTTCTTT. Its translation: CASSPQAMNTEAFF.

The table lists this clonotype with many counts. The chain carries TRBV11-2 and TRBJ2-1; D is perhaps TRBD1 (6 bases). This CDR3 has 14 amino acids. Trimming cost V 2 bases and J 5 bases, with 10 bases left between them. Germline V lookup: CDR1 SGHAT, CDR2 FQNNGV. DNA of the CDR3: TGTGCCAGCAGCTTACAAACAGGGAACAATGAGCAGTTCTTC. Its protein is CASSLQTGNNEQFF.

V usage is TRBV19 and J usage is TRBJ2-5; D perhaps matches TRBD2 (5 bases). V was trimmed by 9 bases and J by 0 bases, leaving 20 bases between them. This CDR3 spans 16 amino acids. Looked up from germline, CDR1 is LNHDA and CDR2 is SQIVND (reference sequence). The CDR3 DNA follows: TGTGCCAGCGCTAGCTGGGGAGTCTTTGACCAAGAGACCCAGTACTTC. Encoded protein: CASASWGVFDQETQYF.

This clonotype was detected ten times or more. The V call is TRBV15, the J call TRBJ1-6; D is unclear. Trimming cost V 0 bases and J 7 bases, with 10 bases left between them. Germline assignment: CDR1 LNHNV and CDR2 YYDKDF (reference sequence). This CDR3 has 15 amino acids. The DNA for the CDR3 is TGTGCCACCAGCAGAGAACGGAAGGCCAATTCACCCCTCCACTTT. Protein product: CATSRERKANSPLHF.

In DNA form, the CDR3 reads TGTGCCAGCTCACGCCAGGGACTAGCGATAGAGACCCAGTACTTC. This translates into CASSRQGLAIETQYF. The chain employs TRBV18 and TRBJ2-5; 10 bases match TRBD2. This CDR3 spans 15 amino acids. Germline-derived CDR1 and CDR2 are KGHSH and LQKENI. After removal of 4 bases from V and 4 bases from J, the junction contained 6 bases not matched to a gene.

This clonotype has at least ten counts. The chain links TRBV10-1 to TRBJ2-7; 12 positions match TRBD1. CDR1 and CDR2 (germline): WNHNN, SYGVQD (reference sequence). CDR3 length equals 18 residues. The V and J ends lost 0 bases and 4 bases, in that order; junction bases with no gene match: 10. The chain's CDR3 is CASSESGGPGQGAYEQYF. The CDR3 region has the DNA TGCGCCAGCAGTGAGTCGGGAGGGCCGGGACAGGGGGCATACGAGCAGTACTTC.

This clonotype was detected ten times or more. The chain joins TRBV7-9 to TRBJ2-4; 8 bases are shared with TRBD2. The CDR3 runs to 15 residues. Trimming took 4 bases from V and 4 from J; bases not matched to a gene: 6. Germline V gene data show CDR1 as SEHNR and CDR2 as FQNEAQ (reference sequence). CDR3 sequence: CASSSTSGLKNIQYF. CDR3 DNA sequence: TGTGCCAGCAGCTCCACTAGCGGTCTTAAAAACATTCAGTACTTC.

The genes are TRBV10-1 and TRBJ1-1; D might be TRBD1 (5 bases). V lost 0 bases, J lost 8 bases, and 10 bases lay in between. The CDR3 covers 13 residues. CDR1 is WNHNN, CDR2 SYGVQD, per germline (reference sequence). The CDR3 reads CASSESGTPEAFF. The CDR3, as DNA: TGCGCCAGCAGTGAGTCGGGGACGCCAGAAGCTTTCTTT.

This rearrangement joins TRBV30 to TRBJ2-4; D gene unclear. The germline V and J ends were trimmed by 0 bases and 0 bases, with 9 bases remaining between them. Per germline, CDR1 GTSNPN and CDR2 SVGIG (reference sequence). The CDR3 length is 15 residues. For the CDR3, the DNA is TGTGCCTGGAGTGTACTTACTCTAGCCAAAAACATTCAGTACTTC. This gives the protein CAWSVLTLAKNIQYF.

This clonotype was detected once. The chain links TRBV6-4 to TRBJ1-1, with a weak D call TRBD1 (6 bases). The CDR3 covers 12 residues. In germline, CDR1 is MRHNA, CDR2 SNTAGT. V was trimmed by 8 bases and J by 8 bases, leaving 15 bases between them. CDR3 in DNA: TGTGCCAGCCAAAGTGGACAGTCCGAAGCTTTCTTT. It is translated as CASQSGQSEAFF.

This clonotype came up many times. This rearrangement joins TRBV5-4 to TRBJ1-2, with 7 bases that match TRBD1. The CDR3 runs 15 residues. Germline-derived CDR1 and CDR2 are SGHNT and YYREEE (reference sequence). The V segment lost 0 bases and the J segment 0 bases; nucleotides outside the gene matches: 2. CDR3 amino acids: CASSLGTGANYGYTF. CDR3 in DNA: TGTGCCAGCAGCTTGGGAACAGGGGCTAACTATGGCTACACCTTC.

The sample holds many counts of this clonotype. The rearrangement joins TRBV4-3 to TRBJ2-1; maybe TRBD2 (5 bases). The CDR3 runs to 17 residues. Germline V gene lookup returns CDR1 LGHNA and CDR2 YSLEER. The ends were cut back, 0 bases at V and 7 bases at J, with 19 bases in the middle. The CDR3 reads CASSQERGSSWGNEQFF. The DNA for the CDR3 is TGCGCCAGCAGCCAAGAAAGAGGGTCTAGCTGGGGAAATGAGCAGTTCTTC.

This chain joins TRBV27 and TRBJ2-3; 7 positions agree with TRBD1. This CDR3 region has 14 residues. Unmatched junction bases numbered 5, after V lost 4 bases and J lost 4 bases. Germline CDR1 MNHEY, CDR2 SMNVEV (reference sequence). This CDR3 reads CASSSYRGPDTQYF. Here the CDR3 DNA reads TGTGCCAGCAGTTCCTACAGGGGACCAGATACGCAGTATTTT.

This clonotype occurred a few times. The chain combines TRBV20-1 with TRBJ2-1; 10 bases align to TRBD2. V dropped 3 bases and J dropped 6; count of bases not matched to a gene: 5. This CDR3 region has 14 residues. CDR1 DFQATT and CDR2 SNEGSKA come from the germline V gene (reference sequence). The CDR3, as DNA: TGCAGTGCTAGCGGACTAGCGGATACCAATGAGCAGTTCTTC. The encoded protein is CSASGLADTNEQFF.

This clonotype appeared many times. As DNA, the CDR3 is TGTGCCAGCTCACGGTCCTTTACAGGGTCCGAATACGAGCAGTACTTC. This translates into CASSRSFTGSEYEQYF. The chain is built from TRBV18 and TRBJ2-7; perhaps TRBD1 as D (6 bases). There are 16 residues in the CDR3. The V end lost 4 bases, the J end lost 4 bases, and 20 bases lay between the germline ends. CDR1 KGHSH and CDR2 LQKENI come from the germline V gene.

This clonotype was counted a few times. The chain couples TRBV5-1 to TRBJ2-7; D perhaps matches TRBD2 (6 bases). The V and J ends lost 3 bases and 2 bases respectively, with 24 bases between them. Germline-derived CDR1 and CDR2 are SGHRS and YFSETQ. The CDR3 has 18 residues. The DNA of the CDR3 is TGCGCCAGCAGCTCGCATCCTGCTCTCGGGGGATCCACCTACGAGCAGTACTTC. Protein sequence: CASSSHPALGGSTYEQYF.

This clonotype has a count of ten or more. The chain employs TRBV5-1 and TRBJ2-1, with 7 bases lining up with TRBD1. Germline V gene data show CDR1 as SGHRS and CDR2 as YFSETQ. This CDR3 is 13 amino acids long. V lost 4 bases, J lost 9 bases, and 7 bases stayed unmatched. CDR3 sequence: CASSLGTAIEQFF. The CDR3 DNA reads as TGCGCCAGCAGCCTCGGGACAGCCATTGAGCAGTTCTTC.

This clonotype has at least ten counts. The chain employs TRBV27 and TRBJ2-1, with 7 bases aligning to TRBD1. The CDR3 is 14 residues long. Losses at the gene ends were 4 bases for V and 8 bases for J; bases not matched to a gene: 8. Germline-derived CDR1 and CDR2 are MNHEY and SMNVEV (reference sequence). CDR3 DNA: TGTGCCAGCAGTTCGAGAGGGGGCATATATGAGCAGTTCTTC. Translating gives CASSSRGGIYEQFF.

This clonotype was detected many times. DNA of the CDR3: TGTGCCAGCAGCGCTAGGACAGCGACCTGGGAGACCCAGTACTTC. The encoded protein is CASSARTATWETQYF. J is TRBJ2-5 and V is TRBV9; the D gene is possibly TRBD1 (6 bases). Looked up from germline, CDR1 is SGDLS and CDR2 is YYNGEE. The CDR3 spans 15 residues. Trimming took 3 bases from V and 5 from J, leaving 17 bases between them.

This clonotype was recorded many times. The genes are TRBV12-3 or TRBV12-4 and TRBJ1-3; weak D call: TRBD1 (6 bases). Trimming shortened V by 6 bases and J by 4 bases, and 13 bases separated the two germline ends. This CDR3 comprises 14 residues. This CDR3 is CASRNRAGGNTIYF. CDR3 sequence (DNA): TGTGCCAGCAGGAACAGGGCAGGAGGAAACACCATATATTTT.

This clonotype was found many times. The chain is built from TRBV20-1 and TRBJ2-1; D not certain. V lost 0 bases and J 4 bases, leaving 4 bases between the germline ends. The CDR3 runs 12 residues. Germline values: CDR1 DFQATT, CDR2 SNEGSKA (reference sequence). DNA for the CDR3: TGCAGTGCTAGAGACCCATACAATGAGCAGTTCTTC. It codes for CSARDPYNEQFF.

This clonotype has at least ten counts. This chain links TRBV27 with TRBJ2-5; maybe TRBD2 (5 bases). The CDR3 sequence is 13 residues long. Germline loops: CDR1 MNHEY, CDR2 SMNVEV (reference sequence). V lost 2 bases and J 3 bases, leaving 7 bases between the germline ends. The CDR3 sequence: CASSLMGEETQYF. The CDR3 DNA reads TGTGCCAGCAGTTTAATGGGAGAAGAGACCCAGTACTTC.